These T cell receptor beta chains were read from a single sample in a study of T-cell memory formation after mild COVID-19. One entry per CDR3 protein, called by TCRdb with MiXCR from the 5' RACE reads. This table has hundreds of thousands of distinct CDR3 sequences, less than 25% appearing once. The sequenced sample consisted of PBMCs or a T cell subset sorted from them (not recorded which). These receptors came from an adult woman who had mild COVID-19 (a few samples of this study predate the infection). Cell type and time point are not known. Each CDR3 is given with its conserved first and last residue. Fields, in order: V gene, J gene, CDR3 protein.

V gene: TRBV7-2
J gene: TRBJ2-7
CDR3 protein: CASSSPRDSSYEQYF

V gene: TRBV7-9
J gene: TRBJ1-1
CDR3 protein: CASSLAGLPEAFF

V gene: TRBV7-2
J gene: TRBJ1-1
CDR3 protein: CASSLGYPEAFF

V gene: TRBV3-2
J gene: TRBJ2-5
CDR3 protein: CASSQHSREVGETQYF

V gene: TRBV7-2
J gene: TRBJ2-5
CDR3 protein: CASSSDLTPYF

V gene: TRBV18
J gene: TRBJ2-1
CDR3 protein: CASSLIDNEQFF

V gene: TRBV12-3/TRBV12-4
J gene: TRBJ2-1
CDR3 protein: CASKTGVVNEQFF

V gene: TRBV15
J gene: TRBJ2-6
CDR3 protein: CATSRVGGSGANVLTF

V gene: TRBV6-5
J gene: TRBJ1-2
CDR3 protein: CASRATGTDGYTF

V gene: TRBV7-9
J gene: TRBJ2-1
CDR3 protein: CASSLTLGTGVMVNEQFF

V gene: TRBV7-9
J gene: TRBJ2-3
CDR3 protein: CASSLDGVSTDTQYF

V gene: TRBV5-6
J gene: TRBJ1-1
CDR3 protein: CASSLVDPTEAFF

V gene: TRBV6-5
J gene: TRBJ1-2
CDR3 protein: CASSYRQGGNYGYTF

V gene: TRBV20-1
J gene: TRBJ2-3
CDR3 protein: CSALDSATSTDTQYF

V gene: TRBV25-1
J gene: TRBJ1-1
CDR3 protein: CASSDWDGGGTEAFF

V gene: TRBV12-3/TRBV12-4
J gene: TRBJ1-1
CDR3 protein: CASSLDMRRREAFF

V gene: TRBV6-5
J gene: TRBJ1-1
CDR3 protein: CASRMTVNTEAFF

V gene: TRBV5-5
J gene: TRBJ2-5
CDR3 protein: CASRTTGTETQYF

V gene: TRBV19
J gene: TRBJ2-6
CDR3 protein: CASSDISSGANVLTF

V gene: TRBV7-8
J gene: TRBJ1-6
CDR3 protein: CASASVGSPLHF

V gene: TRBV7-9
J gene: TRBJ1-5
CDR3 protein: CASSSQNGNQPQHF

V gene: TRBV7-9
J gene: TRBJ2-7
CDR3 protein: CASSFGPGEKRHEQYF

V gene: TRBV2
J gene: TRBJ2-2
CDR3 protein: CASIIGQGPHTGELFF

V gene: TRBV19
J gene: TRBJ2-3
CDR3 protein: CASSGDYLTSRVTDTQYF

V gene: TRBV29-1
J gene: TRBJ2-6
CDR3 protein: CSVEPSDMSSGANVLTF

V gene: TRBV7-9
J gene: TRBJ1-2
CDR3 protein: CASSLVEVNYGYTF

V gene: TRBV7-2
J gene: TRBJ2-2
CDR3 protein: CASSLEDVGELFF

V gene: TRBV15
J gene: TRBJ1-1
CDR3 protein: CATSRAGTPAFGAFF

V gene: TRBV3-1
J gene: TRBJ1-2
CDR3 protein: CASSQVYVKENYGYTF

V gene: TRBV20-1
J gene: TRBJ1-1
CDR3 protein: CSARARQGNTEAFF

V gene: TRBV24-1
J gene: TRBJ2-5
CDR3 protein: CATSDHFGTIGTQYF

V gene: TRBV15
J gene: TRBJ2-3
CDR3 protein: CATSRVLGREDTQYF

V gene: TRBV24-1
J gene: TRBJ2-1
CDR3 protein: CATAGQDVYEQFF

V gene: TRBV30
J gene: TRBJ2-2
CDR3 protein: CAWSASSPGELFF

V gene: TRBV29-1
J gene: TRBJ1-1
CDR3 protein: CSVEAEAFF

V gene: TRBV27
J gene: TRBJ1-6
CDR3 protein: CASKAAGTDARALHF

V gene: TRBV7-9
J gene: TRBJ2-3
CDR3 protein: CASSPLRSSRPTAYTQYF

V gene: TRBV20-1
J gene: TRBJ2-5
CDR3 protein: CSAKGLAGGETQYF

V gene: TRBV11-2
J gene: TRBJ2-2
CDR3 protein: CASSPRSGVNTGELFF

V gene: TRBV10-3
J gene: TRBJ2-7
CDR3 protein: CAITPGQGSLGEQYF

V gene: TRBV12-3/TRBV12-4
J gene: TRBJ2-3
CDR3 protein: CASTTRLAGPTDTQYF

V gene: TRBV19
J gene: TRBJ2-1
CDR3 protein: CASAFSGRPYNEQFF

V gene: TRBV7-9
J gene: TRBJ2-7
CDR3 protein: CASSLLLQTGGFPYEQYF

V gene: TRBV6-2/TRBV6-3
J gene: TRBJ2-2
CDR3 protein: CASRLAGSDTGELFF

V gene: TRBV12-5
J gene: TRBJ2-1
CDR3 protein: CASGPGLALVFF

V gene: TRBV7-6
J gene: TRBJ2-5
CDR3 protein: CASSLGLGAQETQYF

V gene: TRBV9
J gene: TRBJ1-1
CDR3 protein: CASSVGGPTEAFF

V gene: TRBV11-1
J gene: TRBJ1-1
CDR3 protein: CASSFGTGGTEAFF

V gene: TRBV14
J gene: TRBJ2-5
CDR3 protein: CASSQGLGETQYF

V gene: TRBV19
J gene: TRBJ2-2
CDR3 protein: CASRRQGMNTGELFF

V gene: TRBV6-1
J gene: TRBJ2-2
CDR3 protein: CATDRVTGELFF

V gene: TRBV5-1
J gene: TRBJ2-1
CDR3 protein: CASSLGGHNEQFF

V gene: TRBV5-1
J gene: TRBJ2-7
CDR3 protein: CASSPGLAGDEQYF

V gene: TRBV6-5
J gene: TRBJ2-1
CDR3 protein: CASSYLLSSYNEQFF

V gene: TRBV12-3/TRBV12-4
J gene: TRBJ2-3
CDR3 protein: CASSLANADTQYF

V gene: TRBV12-3/TRBV12-4
J gene: TRBJ2-3
CDR3 protein: CASSWIVTDTQYF

V gene: TRBV7-2
J gene: TRBJ2-5
CDR3 protein: CASSLSTIQETQYF

V gene: TRBV15
J gene: TRBJ2-2
CDR3 protein: CATSRDFGQGMNTGELFF

V gene: TRBV7-2
J gene: TRBJ2-7
CDR3 protein: CATPGSSYEQYF

V gene: TRBV14
J gene: TRBJ2-5
CDR3 protein: CASSQDRWAGETQYF